This TCR beta chain is from a study of OX40 agonist ivuxolimab in advanced cancers. About the research overall: An anti-OX40 (CD134) antibody with agonistic activity, ivuxolimab, was administered to patients.

The CDR3 covers 13 residues. Germline V gene sequence: CDR1 SSHAT, CDR2 FNYEAQ (reference sequence). The data were produced by immunoSEQ multiplex PCR, yet TCRdb's version contains in-frame clones alone and is incomplete. The sample yields roughly 100,000 clones, 90% to 95% seen once. Of note for this clone: One end of the junction does not line up with germline, which may come from a read error.

The gene calls are TRBV7-7 and TRBJ2-3; D call uncertain. This TCR derives from an adult with an advanced solid tumor such as melanoma, head and neck, liver or kidney cancer. This specimen consisted of CD4+ or CD8+ T cells sorted from blood, obtained in a trial of the OX40 agonist ivuxolimab. The chain's CDR3 is CASSLVGSDTQYF. The CDR3 DNA reads TGTGCTAGCAGCTTAGTCGGCTCAGATACGCAGTATTTT.